Below are 10 T cell receptor beta chains sequenced from a single sample in a study of blood T cells in healthy people across ages. A second roughly 6 to 11 cycle PCR used barcoded and J-beta primers. TCRdb analysed the 5' RACE reads with MiXCR anew, one entry per CDR3 protein. Here the sample spans about 970,000 distinct CDR3 sequences, roughly half being singletons. The material sequenced was blood. These receptors originate from an older woman in good health.

This clonotype occurred a few times. The rearrangement links TRBV21-1 to TRBJ2-5; the table calls TRBD2, which could not be checked here. TRBV21-1 is given as a pseudogene. The CDR3 totals 14 residues. The CDR3 loop reads CASSREGRAETQYF. CDR3 coding DNA: TGTGCCAGCAGCAGGGAGGGCAGGGCCGAGACCCAGTACTTC.

This chain joins TRBV29-1 and TRBJ2-1; D is unresolved. The CDR3 is 14 amino acids. The germline gives CDR1 SQVTM, CDR2 ANQGSEA. The V gene lost 7 bases and the J gene lost 8 bases, with 21 bases spanning the gap. The CDR3 coding sequence is TGCAGCGCTCTTAACCTTGGGTCTCTAGATGAGCAGTTCTTC. Protein product: CSALNLGSLDEQFF.

V usage is TRBV28 and J usage is TRBJ2-4, with a weak D call TRBD1 (6 bases). From germline, CDR1 is MDHEN and CDR2 SYDVKM. The CDR3 loop spans 16 amino acids. V shed 7 bases and J shed 0 bases, with 16 bases lying between them. CDR3 loop: CASNTQGGLAKNIQYF. The CDR3, as DNA: TGTGCCAGCAATACACAGGGCGGATTAGCCAAAAACATTCAGTACTTC.

V and J are TRBV5-1 and TRBJ1-4; TRBD1 is a possible D gene (5 bases). V gave up 0 bases and J gave up 0 bases, with 9 bases separating them. Germline-derived CDR1 and CDR2 are SGHRS and YFSETQ. This CDR3 has 16 amino acids. CDR3 nucleotide sequence: TGCGCCAGCAGCTTGGGTCAGGGTACAACTAATGAAAAACTGTTTTTT. It specifies CASSLGQGTTNEKLFF.

The genes are TRBV29-1 and TRBJ1-1; 8 bases agree with TRBD1. Germline CDR1 is SQVTM and CDR2 is ANQGSEA. The CDR3 sequence is 13 residues long. With 6 bases clipped from V and 4 bases from J, the junction kept 7 bases outside the gene matches. The CDR3 loop is CSVSRGPVTEAFF. CDR3 in DNA: TGCAGCGTATCCAGGGGGCCGGTCACTGAAGCTTTCTTT.

The rearrangement links TRBV28 to TRBJ2-7; tentatively, D is TRBD2 (5 bases). Germline CDR1 is MDHEN and CDR2 is SYDVKM. The germline V and J ends were trimmed by 5 bases and 4 bases, with 12 bases remaining between them. CDR3 length: 13 residues. DNA for the CDR3: TGTGCCAGCAGTGGGAGCCCTCGGTACGAGCAGTACTTC. Translated: CASSGSPRYEQYF.

This clonotype has a handful of counts. The chain combines TRBV6-1 with TRBJ2-7, with TRBD2 matching over 11 bases. V shed 6 bases and J 4 bases; nucleotides not matched to a gene: 17. In germline, CDR1 is MNHNS, CDR2 SASEGT. The CDR3 totals 18 residues. As DNA, the CDR3 is TGTGCCAGCAGCACGGACAGACCCCTAGCGGGAGGAGCATACGAGCAGTACTTC. This translates into CASSTDRPLAGGAYEQYF.

The chain combines TRBV6-1 with TRBJ2-6; D possibly corresponds to TRBD1 (5 bases). The length of the CDR3 is 18 residues. Trimming shortened V by 6 bases and J by 1 base, and 19 bases separated the two germline ends. Germline V gene data show CDR1 as MNHNS and CDR2 as SASEGT. Written as DNA, the CDR3 is TGTGCCAGCAGGAACAACTACAGGCTAACGTCTGGGGCCAACGTCCTGACTTTC. This encodes CASRNNYRLTSGANVLTF.

Turning to this clonotype: One end of the junction is discordant with germline, which a read error may explain. V and J are TRBV12-3 or TRBV12-4 and TRBJ1-2; D is ambiguous. This CDR3 spans 11 amino acids. The CDR3 coding sequence is TGTGTCAGCAGTTTTTCGGATGGCTACACCTTC. Its protein product is CVSSFSDGYTF.

The chain carries TRBV5-5 and TRBJ1-5; 9 bases line up with TRBD1. V was pared by 3 bases and J by 5 bases, with 3 bases of the junction left unmatched. Germline CDR1 SGHKS, CDR2 YYEKEE (reference sequence). CDR3 length equals 14 residues. For the CDR3, the DNA is TGTGCCAGCAGCTGGGGACAGGGTCATCAGCCCCAGCATTTT. Its protein is CASSWGQGHQPQHF. Filled out from reference TRBV5-5 and TRBJ1-5, the complete variable domain reads DAGVTQSPTHLIKTRGQQVTLRCSPISGHKSVSWYQQVLGQGPQFIFQYYEKEERGRGNFPDRFSARQFPNYSSELNVNALLLGDSALYLCASSWGQGHQPQHFGDGTRLSIL.